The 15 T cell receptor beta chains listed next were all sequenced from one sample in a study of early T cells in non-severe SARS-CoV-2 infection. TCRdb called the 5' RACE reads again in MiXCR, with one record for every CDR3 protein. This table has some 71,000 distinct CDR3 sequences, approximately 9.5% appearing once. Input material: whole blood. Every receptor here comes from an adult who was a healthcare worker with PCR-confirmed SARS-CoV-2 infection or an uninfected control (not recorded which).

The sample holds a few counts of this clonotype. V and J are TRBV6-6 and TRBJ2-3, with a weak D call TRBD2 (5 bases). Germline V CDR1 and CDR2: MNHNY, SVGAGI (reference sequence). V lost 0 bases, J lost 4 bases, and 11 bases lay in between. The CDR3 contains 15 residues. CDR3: CASSYSPGNSDTQYF. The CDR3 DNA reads TGTGCCAGCAGTTACTCCCCCGGGAACTCAGATACGCAGTATTTT.

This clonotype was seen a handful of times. CDR3 coding DNA: TGTGCCAGCAGCCTGACCCAAGAGACCCAGTACTTC. Translated, it gives CASSLTQETQYF. J is TRBJ2-5 and V is TRBV6-6; D call uncertain. Germline V lookup: CDR1 MNHNY, CDR2 SVGAGI (reference sequence). CDR3 size: 12 residues. Trimming removed 6 bases at V and 1 base at J, with 6 bases between.

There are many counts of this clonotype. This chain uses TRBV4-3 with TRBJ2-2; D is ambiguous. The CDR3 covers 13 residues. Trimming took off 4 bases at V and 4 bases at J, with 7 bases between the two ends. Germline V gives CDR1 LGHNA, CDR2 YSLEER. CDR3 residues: CASSLGSTGELFF. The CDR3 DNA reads TGCGCCAGCAGCCTAGGAAGCACCGGGGAGCTGTTTTTT.

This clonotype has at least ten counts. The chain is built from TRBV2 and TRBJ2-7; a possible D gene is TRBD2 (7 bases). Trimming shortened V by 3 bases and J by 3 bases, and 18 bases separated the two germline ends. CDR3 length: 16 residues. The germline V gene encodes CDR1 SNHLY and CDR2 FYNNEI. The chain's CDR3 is CASSESQGGGNYEQYF. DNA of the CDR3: TGTGCCAGCAGTGAGTCACAGGGCGGGGGAAACTACGAGCAGTACTTC.

CDR3 DNA: TGTGCCAGCAGCTTAGCCCCCCGAGGAAACACTGGCTACACCTTC. It yields the protein CASSLAPRGNTGYTF. The chain links TRBV7-2 to TRBJ1-2; no definite D call. The V gene's germline CDR1 is SGHTA and CDR2 FQGNSA. Trimming took 0 bases from V and 7 from J, leaving 15 bases between them. This CDR3 spans 15 amino acids.

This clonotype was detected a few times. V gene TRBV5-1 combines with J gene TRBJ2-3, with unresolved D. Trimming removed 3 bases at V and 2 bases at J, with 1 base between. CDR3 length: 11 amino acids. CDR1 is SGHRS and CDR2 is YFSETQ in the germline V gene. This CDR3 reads CASSSTDTQYF. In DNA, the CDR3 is TGCGCCAGCAGCTCCACAGATACGCAGTATTTT. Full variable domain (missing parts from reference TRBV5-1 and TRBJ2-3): KAGVTQTPRYLIKTRGQQVTLSCSPISGHRSVSWYQQTPGQGLQFLFEYFSETQRNKGNFPGRFSGRQFSNSRSEMNVSTLELGDSALYLCASSSTDTQYFGPGTRLTVL.

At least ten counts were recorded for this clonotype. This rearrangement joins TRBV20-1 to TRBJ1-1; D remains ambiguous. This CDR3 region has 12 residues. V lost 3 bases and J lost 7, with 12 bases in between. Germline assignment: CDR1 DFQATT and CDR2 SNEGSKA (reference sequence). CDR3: CSASPGDLEAFF. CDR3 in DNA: TGCAGTGCTAGCCCAGGTGACCTTGAAGCTTTCTTT.

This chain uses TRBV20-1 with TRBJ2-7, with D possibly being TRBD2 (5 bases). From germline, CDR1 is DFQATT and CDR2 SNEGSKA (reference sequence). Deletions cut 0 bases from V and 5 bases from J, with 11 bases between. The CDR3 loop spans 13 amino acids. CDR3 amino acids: CSARDVELDEQYF. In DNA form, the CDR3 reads TGCAGTGCTAGAGATGTGGAACTAGACGAGCAGTACTTC.

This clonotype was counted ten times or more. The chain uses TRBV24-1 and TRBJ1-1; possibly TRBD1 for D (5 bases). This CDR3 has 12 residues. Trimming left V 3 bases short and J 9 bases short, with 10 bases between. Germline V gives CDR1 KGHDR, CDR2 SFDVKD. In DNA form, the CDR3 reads TGTGCCACCAGTGATGCGACAGACCAAGCTTTCTTT. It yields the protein CATSDATDQAFF.

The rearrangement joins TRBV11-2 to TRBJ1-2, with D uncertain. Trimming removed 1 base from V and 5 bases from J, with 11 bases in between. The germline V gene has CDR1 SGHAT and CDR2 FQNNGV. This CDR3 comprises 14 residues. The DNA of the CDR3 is TGTGCCAGCAGCTTAGCGGTATTGAAGTATGGCTACACCTTC. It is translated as CASSLAVLKYGYTF.

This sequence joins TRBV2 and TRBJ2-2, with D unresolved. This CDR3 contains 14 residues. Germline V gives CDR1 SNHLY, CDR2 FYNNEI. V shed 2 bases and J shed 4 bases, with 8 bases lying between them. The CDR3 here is CASSESRVTGELFF. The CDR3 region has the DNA TGTGCCAGCAGTGAAAGTAGGGTCACCGGGGAGCTGTTTTTT.

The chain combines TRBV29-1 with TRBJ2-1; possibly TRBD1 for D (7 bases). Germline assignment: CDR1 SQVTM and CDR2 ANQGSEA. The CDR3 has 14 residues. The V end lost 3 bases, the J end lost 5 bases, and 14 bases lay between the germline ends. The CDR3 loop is CSVDRGDTDNEQFF. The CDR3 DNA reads TGCAGCGTTGACAGGGGGGACACCGACAATGAGCAGTTCTTC.

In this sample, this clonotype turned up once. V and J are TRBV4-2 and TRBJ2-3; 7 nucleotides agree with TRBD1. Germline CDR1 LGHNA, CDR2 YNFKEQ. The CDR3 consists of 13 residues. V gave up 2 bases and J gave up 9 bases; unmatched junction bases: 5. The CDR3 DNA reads TGTGCCAGCAGCCAATCACAGGGGTTGACGCAGTATTTT. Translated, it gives CASSQSQGLTQYF.

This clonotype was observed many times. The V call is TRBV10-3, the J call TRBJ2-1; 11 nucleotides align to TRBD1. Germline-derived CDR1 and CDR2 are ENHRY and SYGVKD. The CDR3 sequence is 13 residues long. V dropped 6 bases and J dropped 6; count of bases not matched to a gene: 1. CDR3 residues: CAIRGTGGNEQFF. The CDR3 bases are TGTGCCATCAGGGGGACAGGGGGCAATGAGCAGTTCTTC.

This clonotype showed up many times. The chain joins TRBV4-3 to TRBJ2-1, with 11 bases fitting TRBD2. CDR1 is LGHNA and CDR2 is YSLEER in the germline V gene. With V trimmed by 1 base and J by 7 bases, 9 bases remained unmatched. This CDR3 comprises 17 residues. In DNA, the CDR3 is TGCGCCAGCAGCCAAGCTAGGGGGACTAGCGGACCTAATGAGCAGTTCTTC. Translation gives CASSQARGTSGPNEQFF.